The rows below give T cell receptor beta chains drawn from one sample of a study of cytomegalovirus exposure and HLA in healthy donors. Sequencing used immunoSEQ multiplex PCR; TCRdb keeps in-frame clones, though not all of them. The sample records nearly 200,000 clones, 85% to 90% being singletons. The specimen was PBMCs. The receptors derive from a man younger than 45 in good health and CMV-seronegative. The CDR3 runs from the conserved cysteine through the conserved F or W. A D gene is named only where the DNA matches it firmly. A clone size is listed for some rows: how often the clone was seen (once, few, many), or a class if it is expanded.

j_gene: TRBJ1-6
abundance: NA
len: 16
v_gene: TRBV5-1
d_gene: TRBD1
CDR3nt: TGCGCCAGCAGCTGGGGACAGGGGGCTGCTTTGTCACCCCTCCACTTT
CDR3aa: CASSWGQGAALSPLHF

j_gene: TRBJ2-1
abundance: many
len: 12
v_gene: TRBV19
d_gene: TRBD1
CDR3nt: TGTGCCAGTAGGATACAGGGGAATGAGCAGTTCTTC
CDR3aa: CASRIQGNEQFF

j_gene: TRBJ2-3
abundance: NA
len: 14
v_gene: TRBV5-4
d_gene: NA
CDR3nt: TGTGCCAGCAGCTCGGGGGGCAGGACAGATACGCAGTATTTT
CDR3aa: CASSSGGRTDTQYF

j_gene: TRBJ2-1
abundance: NA
len: 13
v_gene: TRBV10-3
d_gene: NA
CDR3nt: TGTGCCATCAGTGCGGGAGAATACAATGAGCAGTTCTTC
CDR3aa: CAISAGEYNEQFF

j_gene: TRBJ1-1
abundance: NA
len: 15
v_gene: TRBV7-6
d_gene: TRBD1
CDR3nt: TGTGCCAGCAGCTTAGAGGGGACAGGGGACACTGAAGCTTTCTTT
CDR3aa: CASSLEGTGDTEAFF

j_gene: TRBJ2-2
abundance: NA
len: 16
v_gene: TRBV28
d_gene: TRBD2
CDR3nt: TGTGCCAGTCAACCTTGGGTGGGGGGGTTCACCGGGGAGCTGTTTTTT
CDR3aa: CASQPWVGGFTGELFF

j_gene: TRBJ1-5
abundance: NA
len: 17
v_gene: TRBV15
d_gene: TRBD1
CDR3nt: TGTGCCACCAGCAGAGACATTACAGGGGGAAGCAATCAGCCCCAGCATTTT
CDR3aa: CATSRDITGGSNQPQHF

j_gene: TRBJ2-5
abundance: NA
len: 15
v_gene: TRBV4-1
d_gene: TRBD1
CDR3nt: TGCGCCAGCAGCCAAGTCACAGGGGTCCAAGAGACCCAGTACTTC
CDR3aa: CASSQVTGVQETQYF

j_gene: TRBJ2-3
abundance: NA
len: 14
v_gene: TRBV5-4
d_gene: NA
CDR3nt: TGTGCCAGCAGCTTGAGCGAGACCACAGATACGCAGTATTTT
CDR3aa: CASSLSETTDTQYF

j_gene: TRBJ2-7
abundance: NA
len: 15
v_gene: TRBV5-1
d_gene: TRBD2
CDR3nt: TGCGCCAGCAGCTCGGCTAGCGGGGGCCTCTACGAGCAGTACTTC
CDR3aa: CASSSASGGLYEQYF

j_gene: TRBJ2-5
abundance: NA
len: 16
v_gene: TRBV7-2
d_gene: NA
CDR3nt: TGTGCCAGCAGCTCTAGACAGGGAGGTGGCCAAGAGACCCAGTACTTC
CDR3aa: CASSSRQGGGQETQYF

j_gene: TRBJ2-1
abundance: NA
len: 15
v_gene: TRBV5-1
d_gene: TRBD2
CDR3nt: TGCGCCAGCAACCCGATAGCGGGGGGGCGCAATGAGCAGTTCTTC
CDR3aa: CASNPIAGGRNEQFF

j_gene: TRBJ1-2
abundance: NA
len: 15
v_gene: TRBV12-5
d_gene: NA
CDR3nt: TGTGCTAGTGGTGCCGGGACAACTTCTACATATGGCTACACCTTC
CDR3aa: CASGAGTTSTYGYTF

j_gene: TRBJ2-7
abundance: NA
len: 17
v_gene: TRBV28
d_gene: TRBD1
CDR3nt: TGTGCCAGCAGTCCCCTCGACAGGGCTCTCCCCCTCTACGAGCAGTACTTC
CDR3aa: CASSPLDRALPLYEQYF

j_gene: TRBJ2-7
abundance: NA
len: 13
v_gene: TRBV19
d_gene: NA
CDR3nt: TGTGCCAGTAGTATAGGCGGAACCTACGAGCAGTACTTC
CDR3aa: CASSIGGTYEQYF

j_gene: TRBJ2-3
abundance: NA
len: 16
v_gene: TRBV7-9
d_gene: TRBD2
CDR3nt: TGTGCCAGCAGCTCCATACTAGCGGCCCGCACAGATACGCAGTATTTT
CDR3aa: CASSSILAARTDTQYF

j_gene: TRBJ2-3
abundance: NA
len: 13
v_gene: TRBV19
d_gene: TRBD2
CDR3nt: TGTGCCACAAAAGCGGGGAGCACAGATACGCAGTATTTT
CDR3aa: CATKAGSTDTQYF

j_gene: TRBJ2-7
abundance: NA
len: 13
v_gene: TRBV30
d_gene: TRBD1
CDR3nt: TGTGCCTGGAGCCCGGGACAGGGTGCACAGCAGTACTTC
CDR3aa: CAWSPGQGAQQYF

j_gene: TRBJ2-1
abundance: NA
len: 13
v_gene: TRBV27
d_gene: NA
CDR3nt: TGTGCCAGCAGTTTAGCGGGATCGGGTGAGCAGTTCTTC
CDR3aa: CASSLAGSGEQFF

j_gene: TRBJ2-2
abundance: NA
len: 14
v_gene: TRBV10-3
d_gene: TRBD1
CDR3nt: TGTGCCATCAGTACAGGGGTGAACACCGGGGAGCTGTTTTTT
CDR3aa: CAISTGVNTGELFF

j_gene: TRBJ2-6
abundance: NA
len: 18
v_gene: TRBV14
d_gene: NA
CDR3nt: TGTGCCAGCAGCCATGTCATAGGGAGGTACTCTGGGGCCAACGTCCTGACTTTC
CDR3aa: CASSHVIGRYSGANVLTF

j_gene: TRBJ1-3
abundance: NA
len: 12
v_gene: TRBV29-1
d_gene: NA
CDR3nt: TGCAGCGTTGCAGGTCGTGGAAACACCATATATTTT
CDR3aa: CSVAGRGNTIYF

j_gene: TRBJ1-2
abundance: NA
len: 13
v_gene: TRBV18
d_gene: NA
CDR3nt: TGTGCCAGCTCACCACCACAGGGTAAACGCTACACCTTC
CDR3aa: CASSPPQGKRYTF

j_gene: TRBJ1-1
abundance: few
len: 13
v_gene: TRBV28
d_gene: TRBD1
CDR3nt: TGTGCCAGCAATCTAATAGGGGGCCCCGAAGCTTTCTTT
CDR3aa: CASNLIGGPEAFF

j_gene: TRBJ1-1
abundance: NA
len: 13
v_gene: TRBV28
d_gene: NA
CDR3nt: TGTGCCAGCAGTTTTAGGTATCGGGGGGAAGCTTTCTTT
CDR3aa: CASSFRYRGEAFF

j_gene: TRBJ2-1
abundance: NA
len: 11
v_gene: TRBV6-5
d_gene: NA
CDR3nt: TGTGCCAGCAGTTATTCAGGGGAGCAGTTCTTC
CDR3aa: CASSYSGEQFF

j_gene: TRBJ2-7
abundance: NA
len: 11
v_gene: TRBV20-1
d_gene: NA
CDR3nt: TGCAGTGCCCCACTAGTCTCCGAGCAGTACTTC
CDR3aa: CSAPLVSEQYF

j_gene: TRBJ2-7
abundance: NA
len: 14
v_gene: TRBV7-9
d_gene: NA
CDR3nt: TGTGCCAGCAGCGAAGAACAGGACACCTACGAGCAGTACTTC
CDR3aa: CASSEEQDTYEQYF

j_gene: TRBJ1-4
abundance: NA
len: 13
v_gene: TRBV19
d_gene: NA
CDR3nt: TGTGCCAGTAATGCGAGGGAAGGTGAAAAACTGTTTTTT
CDR3aa: CASNAREGEKLFF

j_gene: TRBJ1-1
abundance: NA
len: 13
v_gene: TRBV6-5
d_gene: TRBD1
CDR3nt: TGTGCCAGCAGTGTCAGGGGGCAAGGTGAAGCTTTCTTT
CDR3aa: CASSVRGQGEAFF

j_gene: TRBJ2-3
abundance: NA
len: 14
v_gene: TRBV2
d_gene: TRBD2
CDR3nt: TGTGCCAGCACGGGGACTAGCGGCACAGATACGCAGTATTTT
CDR3aa: CASTGTSGTDTQYF

j_gene: TRBJ2-7
abundance: NA
len: 15
v_gene: TRBV18
d_gene: NA
CDR3nt: TGTGCCAGCTCACCTCTGGCAGAAATCTCCTACGAGCAGTACTTC
CDR3aa: CASSPLAEISYEQYF

j_gene: TRBJ2-7
abundance: NA
len: 14
v_gene: TRBV19
d_gene: NA
CDR3nt: TGTGCCAGTAGTATAGTACAGGACTCCTACGAGCAGTACTTC
CDR3aa: CASSIVQDSYEQYF

j_gene: TRBJ2-1
abundance: NA
len: 17
v_gene: TRBV5-1
d_gene: NA
CDR3nt: TGCGCCAGCAGCTTGGCCCCCGCAGGGTCCGGTACTGATGAGCAGTTCTTC
CDR3aa: CASSLAPAGSGTDEQFF

j_gene: TRBJ2-2
abundance: NA
len: 17
v_gene: TRBV7-8
d_gene: NA
CDR3nt: TGTGCCAGCAGCTTAGCTACAGGAATAGCAAACACCGGGGAGCTGTTTTTT
CDR3aa: CASSLATGIANTGELFF

j_gene: TRBJ1-4
abundance: NA
len: 16
v_gene: TRBV7-9
d_gene: NA
CDR3nt: TGTGCCAGCAGCTTGGGTCGGGCAGGGACTAATGAAAAACTGTTTTTT
CDR3aa: CASSLGRAGTNEKLFF

j_gene: TRBJ1-1
abundance: NA
len: 11
v_gene: TRBV7-8
d_gene: NA
CDR3nt: TGTGCCAGCAGCCCTAAGGAGGAAGCTTTCTTT
CDR3aa: CASSPKEEAFF

j_gene: TRBJ1-5
abundance: NA
len: 14
v_gene: TRBV5-1
d_gene: NA
CDR3nt: TGCGCCAGCAGCTTGGTCGGCGGTAATCAGCCCCAGCATTTT
CDR3aa: CASSLVGGNQPQHF

j_gene: TRBJ2-1
abundance: NA
len: 15
v_gene: TRBV6-5
d_gene: TRBD2
CDR3nt: TGTGCCAGCAGCCGGGGGGGCCCGATTGTCAATGAGCAGTTCTTC
CDR3aa: CASSRGGPIVNEQFF

j_gene: TRBJ2-7
abundance: NA
len: 15
v_gene: TRBV6-5
d_gene: TRBD2
CDR3nt: TGTGCCAGCATCGGGGCGGGAGCGGGTAATTTCGAGCAGTACTTC
CDR3aa: CASIGAGAGNFEQYF

j_gene: TRBJ2-1
abundance: NA
len: 16
v_gene: TRBV9
d_gene: TRBD1
CDR3nt: TGTGCCAGCAGCGGCACGGGACAGGGGGCTAGAGGTGAGCAGTTCTTC
CDR3aa: CASSGTGQGARGEQFF

j_gene: TRBJ1-2
abundance: NA
len: 16
v_gene: TRBV7-8
d_gene: NA
CDR3nt: TGTGCCAGCAGCCCCAGGCCTGGGCAGGGAGGCTATGGCTACACCTTC
CDR3aa: CASSPRPGQGGYGYTF

j_gene: TRBJ2-1
abundance: NA
len: 16
v_gene: TRBV11-3
d_gene: TRBD2
CDR3nt: TGTGCCAGCAGCTTGGGTGAGATAGCGGGTTACAATGAGCAGTTCTTC
CDR3aa: CASSLGEIAGYNEQFF

j_gene: TRBJ2-5
abundance: once
len: 14
v_gene: TRBV30
d_gene: NA
CDR3nt: TGTGCCTGGAGTTCGAATCCCCATAATGGGGAGCAGTACTTC
CDR3aa: CAWSSNPHNGEQYF

j_gene: TRBJ2-2
abundance: NA
len: 15
v_gene: TRBV7-9
d_gene: NA
CDR3nt: TGTGCCAGCAGCTTACAGACTTCGAACACCGGGGAGCTGTTTTTT
CDR3aa: CASSLQTSNTGELFF

j_gene: TRBJ2-3
abundance: NA
len: 16
v_gene: TRBV7-6
d_gene: TRBD1
CDR3nt: TGTGCCAGCCAGCCCCTTCGGGGACAGGGGTCAGATACGCAGTATTTT
CDR3aa: CASQPLRGQGSDTQYF

j_gene: TRBJ1-4
abundance: NA
len: 14
v_gene: TRBV5-4
d_gene: NA
CDR3nt: TGTGCCAGCAGCTTGAGAGGGTTAAATGAAAAACTGTTTTTT
CDR3aa: CASSLRGLNEKLFF

j_gene: TRBJ2-2
abundance: NA
len: 17
v_gene: TRBV11-3
d_gene: NA
CDR3nt: TGTGCCAGCAGCTTAGGAACGCACGTCGGGAACACCGGGGAGCTGTTTTTT
CDR3aa: CASSLGTHVGNTGELFF

j_gene: TRBJ2-2
abundance: NA
len: 15
v_gene: TRBV4-1
d_gene: TRBD1
CDR3nt: TGCGCCAGCAGCCAGGGGACAGGGTCCACCGGGGAGCTGTTTTTT
CDR3aa: CASSQGTGSTGELFF

j_gene: TRBJ1-1
abundance: NA
len: 16
v_gene: TRBV15
d_gene: NA
CDR3nt: TGTGCCACCAGCAGAGATCGGACGGGGGGGGACACTGAAGCTTTCTTT
CDR3aa: CATSRDRTGGDTEAFF

j_gene: TRBJ1-1
abundance: once
len: 13
v_gene: TRBV2
d_gene: NA
CDR3nt: TGTGCCAGCAATGGGGCCCAGGGCACTGAAGCTTTCTTT
CDR3aa: CASNGAQGTEAFF

j_gene: TRBJ2-1
abundance: NA
len: 15
v_gene: TRBV6-1
d_gene: TRBD2
CDR3nt: TGTGCCAGCAGTGAAGCGCTTCGGACTAGCGGTGAGCAGTTCTTC
CDR3aa: CASSEALRTSGEQFF

j_gene: TRBJ1-4
abundance: NA
len: 15
v_gene: TRBV7-9
d_gene: NA
CDR3nt: TGTGCCAGCAGCCCTAGCTTGGGGGGGAGTGAAAAACTGTTTTTT
CDR3aa: CASSPSLGGSEKLFF

j_gene: TRBJ2-5
abundance: once
len: 15
v_gene: TRBV7-9
d_gene: NA
CDR3nt: TGTGCCAGCAGCACCCCGTCAGGGTCCAAAGAGACCCAGTACTTC
CDR3aa: CASSTPSGSKETQYF

j_gene: TRBJ1-1
abundance: once
len: 13
v_gene: TRBV29-1
d_gene: NA
CDR3nt: TGCAGCGTTGAACCCCGGGGGGGCTCTGAAGCTTTCTTT
CDR3aa: CSVEPRGGSEAFF